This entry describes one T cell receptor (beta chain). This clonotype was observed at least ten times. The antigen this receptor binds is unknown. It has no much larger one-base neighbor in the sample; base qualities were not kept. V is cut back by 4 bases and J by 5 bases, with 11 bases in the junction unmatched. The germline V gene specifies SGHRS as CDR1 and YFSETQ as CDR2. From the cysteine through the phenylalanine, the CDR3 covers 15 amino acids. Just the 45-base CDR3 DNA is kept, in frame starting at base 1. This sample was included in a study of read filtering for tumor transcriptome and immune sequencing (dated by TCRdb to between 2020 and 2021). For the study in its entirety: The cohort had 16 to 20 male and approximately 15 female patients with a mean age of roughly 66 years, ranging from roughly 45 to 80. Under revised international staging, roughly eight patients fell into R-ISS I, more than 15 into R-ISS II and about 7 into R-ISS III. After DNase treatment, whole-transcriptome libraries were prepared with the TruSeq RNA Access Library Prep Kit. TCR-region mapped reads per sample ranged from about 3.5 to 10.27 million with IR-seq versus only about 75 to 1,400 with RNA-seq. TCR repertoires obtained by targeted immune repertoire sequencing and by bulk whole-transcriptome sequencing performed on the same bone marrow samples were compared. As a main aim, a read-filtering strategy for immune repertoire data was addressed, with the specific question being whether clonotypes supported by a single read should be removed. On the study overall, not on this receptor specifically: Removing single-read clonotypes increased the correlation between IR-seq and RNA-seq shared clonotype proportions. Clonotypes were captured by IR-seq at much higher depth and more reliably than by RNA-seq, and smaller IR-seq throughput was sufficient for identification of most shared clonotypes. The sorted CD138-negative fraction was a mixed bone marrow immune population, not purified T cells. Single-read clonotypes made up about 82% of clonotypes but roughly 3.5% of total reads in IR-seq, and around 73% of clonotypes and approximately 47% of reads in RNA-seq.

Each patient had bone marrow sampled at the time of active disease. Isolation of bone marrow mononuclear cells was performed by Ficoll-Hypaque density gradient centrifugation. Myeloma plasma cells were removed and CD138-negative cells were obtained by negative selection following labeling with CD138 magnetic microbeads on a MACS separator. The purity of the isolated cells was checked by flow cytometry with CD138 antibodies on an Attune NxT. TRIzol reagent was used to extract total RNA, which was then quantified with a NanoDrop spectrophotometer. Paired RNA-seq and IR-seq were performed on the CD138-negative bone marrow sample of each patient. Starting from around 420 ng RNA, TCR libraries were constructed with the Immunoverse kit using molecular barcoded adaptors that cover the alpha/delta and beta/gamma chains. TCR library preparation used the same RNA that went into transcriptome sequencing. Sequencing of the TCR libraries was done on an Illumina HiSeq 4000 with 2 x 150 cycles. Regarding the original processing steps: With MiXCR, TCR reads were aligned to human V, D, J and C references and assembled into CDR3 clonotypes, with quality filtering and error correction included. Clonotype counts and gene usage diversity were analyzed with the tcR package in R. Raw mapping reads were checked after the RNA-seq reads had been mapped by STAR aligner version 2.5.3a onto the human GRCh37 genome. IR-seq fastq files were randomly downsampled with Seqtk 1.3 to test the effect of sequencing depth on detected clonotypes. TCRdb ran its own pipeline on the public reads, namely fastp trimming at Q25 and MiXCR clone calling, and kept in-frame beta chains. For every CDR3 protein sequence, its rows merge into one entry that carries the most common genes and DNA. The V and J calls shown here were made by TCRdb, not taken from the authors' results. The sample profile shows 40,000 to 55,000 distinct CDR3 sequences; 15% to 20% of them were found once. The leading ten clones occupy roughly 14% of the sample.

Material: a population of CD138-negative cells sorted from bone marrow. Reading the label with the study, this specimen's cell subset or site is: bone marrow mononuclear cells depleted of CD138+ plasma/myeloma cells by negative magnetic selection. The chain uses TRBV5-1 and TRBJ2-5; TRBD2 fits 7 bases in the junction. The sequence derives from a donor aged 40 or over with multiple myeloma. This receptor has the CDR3 CASSPLGGAGETQYF. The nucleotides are TGCGCCAGCAGCCCGCTCGGGGGAGCGGGGGAGACCCAGTACTTC.